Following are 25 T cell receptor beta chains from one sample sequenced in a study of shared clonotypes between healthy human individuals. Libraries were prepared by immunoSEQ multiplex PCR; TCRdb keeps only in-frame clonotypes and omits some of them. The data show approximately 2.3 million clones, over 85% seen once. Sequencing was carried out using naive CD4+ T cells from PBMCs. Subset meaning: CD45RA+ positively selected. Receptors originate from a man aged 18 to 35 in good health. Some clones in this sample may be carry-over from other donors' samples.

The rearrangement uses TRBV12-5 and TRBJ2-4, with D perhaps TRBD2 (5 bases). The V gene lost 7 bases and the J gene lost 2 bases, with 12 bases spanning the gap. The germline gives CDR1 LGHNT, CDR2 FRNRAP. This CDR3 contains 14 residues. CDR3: CASAEGGTKNIQYF. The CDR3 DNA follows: TGTGCTAGTGCCGAGGGTGGAACCAAAAACATTCAGTACTTC. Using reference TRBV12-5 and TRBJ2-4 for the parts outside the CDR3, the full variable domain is DARVTQTPRHKVTEMGQEVTMRCQPILGHNTVFWYRQTMMQGLELLAYFRNRAPLDDSGMPKDRFSAEMPDATLATLKIQPSEPRDSAVYFCASAEGGTKNIQYFGAGTRLSVL.

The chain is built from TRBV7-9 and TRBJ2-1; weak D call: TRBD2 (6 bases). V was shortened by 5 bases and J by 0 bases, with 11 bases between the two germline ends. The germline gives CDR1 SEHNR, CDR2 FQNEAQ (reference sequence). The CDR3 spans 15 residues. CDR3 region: CASSPSRGSYNEQFF. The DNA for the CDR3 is TGTGCCAGCAGCCCTTCGCGGGGCTCCTACAATGAGCAGTTCTTC. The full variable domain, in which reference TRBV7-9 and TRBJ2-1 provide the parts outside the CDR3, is DTGVSQNPRHKITKRGQNVTFRCDPISEHNRLYWYRQTLGQGPEFLTYFQNEAQLEKSRLLSDRFSAERPKGSFSTLEIQRTEQGDSAMYLCASSPSRGSYNEQFFGPGTRLTVL.

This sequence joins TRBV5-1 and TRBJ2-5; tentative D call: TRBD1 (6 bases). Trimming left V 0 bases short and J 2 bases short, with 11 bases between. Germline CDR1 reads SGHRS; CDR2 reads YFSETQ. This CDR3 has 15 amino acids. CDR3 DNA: TGCGCCAGCAGCTTGGAGGCAACAGGGCAAGAGACCCAGTACTTC. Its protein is CASSLEATGQETQYF.

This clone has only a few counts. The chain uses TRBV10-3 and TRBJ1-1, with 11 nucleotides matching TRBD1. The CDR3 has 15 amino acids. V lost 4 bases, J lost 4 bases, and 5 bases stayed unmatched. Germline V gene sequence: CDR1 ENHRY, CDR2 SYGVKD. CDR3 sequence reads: CAISGPGTGGTEAFF. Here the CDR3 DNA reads TGTGCCATCAGTGGTCCTGGGACAGGGGGCACTGAAGCTTTCTTT.

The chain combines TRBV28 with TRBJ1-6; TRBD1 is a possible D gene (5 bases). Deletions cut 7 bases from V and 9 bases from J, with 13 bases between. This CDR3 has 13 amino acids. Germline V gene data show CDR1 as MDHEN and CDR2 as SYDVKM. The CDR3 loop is CASISGIGSPLHF. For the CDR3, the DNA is TGTGCCAGCATATCAGGGATTGGTTCACCCCTCCACTTT. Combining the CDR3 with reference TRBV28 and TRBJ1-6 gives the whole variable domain DVKVTQSSRYLVKRTGEKVFLECVQDMDHENMFWYRQDPGLGLRLIYFSYDVKMKEKGDIPEGYSVSREKKERFSLILESASTNQTSMYLCASISGIGSPLHFGNGTRLTVT.

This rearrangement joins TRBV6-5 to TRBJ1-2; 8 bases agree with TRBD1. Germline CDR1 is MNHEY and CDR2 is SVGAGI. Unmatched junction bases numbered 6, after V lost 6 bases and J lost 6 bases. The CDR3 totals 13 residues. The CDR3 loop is CASSSGQANGYTF. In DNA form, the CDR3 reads TGTGCCAGCAGCTCGGGACAGGCCAATGGCTACACCTTC.

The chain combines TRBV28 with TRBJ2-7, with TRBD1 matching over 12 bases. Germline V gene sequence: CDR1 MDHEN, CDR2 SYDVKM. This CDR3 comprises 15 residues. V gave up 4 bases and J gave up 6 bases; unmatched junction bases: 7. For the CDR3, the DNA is TGTGCCAGCAGTTCGGTAGGGACAGGGGGCAGCGAGCAGTACTTC. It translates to CASSSVGTGGSEQYF.

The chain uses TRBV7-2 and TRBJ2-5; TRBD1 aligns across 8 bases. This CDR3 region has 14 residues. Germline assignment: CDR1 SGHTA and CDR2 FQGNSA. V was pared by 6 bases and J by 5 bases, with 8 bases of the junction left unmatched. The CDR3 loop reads CASRMRRTGETQYF. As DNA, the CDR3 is TGTGCCAGCAGGATGAGACGGACAGGGGAGACCCAGTACTTC.

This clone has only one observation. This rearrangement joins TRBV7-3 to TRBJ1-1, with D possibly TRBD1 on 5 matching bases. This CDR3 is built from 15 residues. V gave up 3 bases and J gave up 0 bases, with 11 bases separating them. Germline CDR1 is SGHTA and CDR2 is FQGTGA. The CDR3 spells CASSFVTDLNTEAFF. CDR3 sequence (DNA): TGTGCCAGCAGCTTTGTGACAGATTTGAACACTGAAGCTTTCTTT.

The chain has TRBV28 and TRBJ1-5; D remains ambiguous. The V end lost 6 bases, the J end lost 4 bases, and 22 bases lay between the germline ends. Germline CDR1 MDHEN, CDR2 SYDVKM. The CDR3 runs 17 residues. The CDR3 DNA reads TGTGCCAGCAGCCCCCCCGCTCGCGGTTGGGGAAATCAGCCCCAGCATTTT. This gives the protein CASSPPARGWGNQPQHF.

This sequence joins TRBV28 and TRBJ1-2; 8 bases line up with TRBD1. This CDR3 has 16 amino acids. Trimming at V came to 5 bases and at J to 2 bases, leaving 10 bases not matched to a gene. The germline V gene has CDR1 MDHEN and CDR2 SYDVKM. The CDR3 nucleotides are TGTGCCAGCAGTACACGGACAGGGCCCTCAAACTATGGCTACACCTTC. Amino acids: CASSTRTGPSNYGYTF.

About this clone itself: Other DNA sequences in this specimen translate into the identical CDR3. The CDR3 bases are TGTGCCAGCAGCTTACGGACTAGCGGGGGCACAGATACGCAGTATTTT. Its translation is CASSLRTSGGTDTQYF. The genes are TRBV5-4 and TRBJ2-3, with 12 positions matching TRBD2. V was clipped by 2 bases and J by 1 base; unmatched bases: 2. This CDR3 spans 16 amino acids. Germline V gene lookup returns CDR1 SGHNT and CDR2 YYREEE (reference sequence).

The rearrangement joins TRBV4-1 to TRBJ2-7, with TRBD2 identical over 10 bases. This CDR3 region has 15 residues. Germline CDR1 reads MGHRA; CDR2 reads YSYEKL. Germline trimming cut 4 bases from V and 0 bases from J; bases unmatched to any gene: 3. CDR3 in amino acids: CASSRGLADSYEQYF. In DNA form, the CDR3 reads TGCGCCAGCAGCCGAGGACTAGCGGACTCCTACGAGCAGTACTTC.

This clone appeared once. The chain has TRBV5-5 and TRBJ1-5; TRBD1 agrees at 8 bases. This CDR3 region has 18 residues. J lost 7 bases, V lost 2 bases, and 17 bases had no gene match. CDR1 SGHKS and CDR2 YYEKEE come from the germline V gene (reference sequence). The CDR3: CASSLTPDRESRRQPQHF. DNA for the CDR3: TGTGCCAGCAGCTTAACACCGGACAGGGAAAGTAGGAGGCAGCCCCAGCATTTT. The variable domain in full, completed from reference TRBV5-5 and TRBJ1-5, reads DAGVTQSPTHLIKTRGQQVTLRCSPISGHKSVSWYQQVLGQGPQFIFQYYEKEERGRGNFPDRFSARQFPNYSSELNVNALLLGDSALYLCASSLTPDRESRRQPQHFGDGTRLSIL.

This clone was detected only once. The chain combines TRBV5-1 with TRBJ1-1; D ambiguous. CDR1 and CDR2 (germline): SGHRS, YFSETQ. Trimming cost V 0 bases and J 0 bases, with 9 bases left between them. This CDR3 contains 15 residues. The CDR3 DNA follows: TGCGCCAGCAGCTTGGATCGCAATTTGAACACTGAAGCTTTCTTT. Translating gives CASSLDRNLNTEAFF. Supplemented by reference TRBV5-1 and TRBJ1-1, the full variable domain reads KAGVTQTPRYLIKTRGQQVTLSCSPISGHRSVSWYQQTPGQGLQFLFEYFSETQRNKGNFPGRFSGRQFSNSRSEMNVSTLELGDSALYLCASSLDRNLNTEAFFGQGTRLTVV.

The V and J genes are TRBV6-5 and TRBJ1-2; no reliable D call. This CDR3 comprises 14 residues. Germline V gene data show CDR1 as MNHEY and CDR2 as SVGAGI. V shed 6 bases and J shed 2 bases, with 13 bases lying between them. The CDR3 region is CASSPFRGNYGYTF. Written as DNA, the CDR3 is TGTGCCAGCAGCCCATTCCGAGGAAACTATGGCTACACCTTC.

The CDR3 bases are TGTGCCAGCAGCCCTCGACAGGGCCCATACTATGGCTACACCTTC. Protein sequence: CASSPRQGPYYGYTF. The chain employs TRBV9 and TRBJ1-2, with 7 bases aligning to TRBD1. This CDR3 has 15 amino acids. The V segment lost 4 bases and the J segment 3 bases; nucleotides outside the gene matches: 9. CDR1 is SGDLS, CDR2 YYNGEE, per germline.

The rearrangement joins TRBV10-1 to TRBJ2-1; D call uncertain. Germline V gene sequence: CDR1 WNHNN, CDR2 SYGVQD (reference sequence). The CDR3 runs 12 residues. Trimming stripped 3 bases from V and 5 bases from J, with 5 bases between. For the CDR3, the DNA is TGCGCCAGCAGTGACCCCAACAATGAGCAGTTCTTC. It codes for CASSDPNNEQFF.

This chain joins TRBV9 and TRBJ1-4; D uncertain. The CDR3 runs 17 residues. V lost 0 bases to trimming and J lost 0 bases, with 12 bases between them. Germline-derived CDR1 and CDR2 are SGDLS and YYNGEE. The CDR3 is CASSVGLDGATNEKLFF. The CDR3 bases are TGTGCCAGCAGCGTAGGATTGGACGGTGCAACTAATGAAAAACTGTTTTTT.

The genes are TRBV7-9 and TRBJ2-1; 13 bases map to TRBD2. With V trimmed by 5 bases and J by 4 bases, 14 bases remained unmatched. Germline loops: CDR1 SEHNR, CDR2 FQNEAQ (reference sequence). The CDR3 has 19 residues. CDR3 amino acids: CASSNAGTSGTLLYNEQFF. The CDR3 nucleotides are TGTGCCAGCAGCAACGCTGGGACTAGCGGGACCCTTTTATACAATGAGCAGTTCTTC.

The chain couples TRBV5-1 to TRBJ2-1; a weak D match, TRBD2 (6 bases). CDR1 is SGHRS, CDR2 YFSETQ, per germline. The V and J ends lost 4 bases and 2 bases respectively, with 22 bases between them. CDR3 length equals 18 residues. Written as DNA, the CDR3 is TGCGCCAGCAGCATACGACGGGACTCCGGACTTGCCTACAATGAGCAGTTCTTC. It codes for CASSIRRDSGLAYNEQFF.

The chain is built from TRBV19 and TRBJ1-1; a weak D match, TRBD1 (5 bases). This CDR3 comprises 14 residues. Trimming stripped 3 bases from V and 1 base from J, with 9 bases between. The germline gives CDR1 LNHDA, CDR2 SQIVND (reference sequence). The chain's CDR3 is CASSIIGANTEAFF. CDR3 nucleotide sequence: TGTGCCAGTAGTATTATTGGGGCGAACACTGAAGCTTTCTTT.

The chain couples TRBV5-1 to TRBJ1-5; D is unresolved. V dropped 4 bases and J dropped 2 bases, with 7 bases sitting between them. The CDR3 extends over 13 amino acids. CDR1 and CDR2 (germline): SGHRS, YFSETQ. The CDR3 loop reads CASSVAGNQPQHF. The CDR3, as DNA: TGCGCCAGCAGCGTAGCAGGCAATCAGCCCCAGCATTTT.

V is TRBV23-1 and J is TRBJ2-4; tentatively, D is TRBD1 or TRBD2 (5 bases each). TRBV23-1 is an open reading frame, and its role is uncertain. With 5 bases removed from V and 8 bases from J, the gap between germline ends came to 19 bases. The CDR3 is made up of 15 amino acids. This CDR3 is CASSVTAVNWHIQYF. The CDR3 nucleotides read TGCGCCAGCAGTGTGACAGCGGTGAATTGGCACATTCAGTACTTC.

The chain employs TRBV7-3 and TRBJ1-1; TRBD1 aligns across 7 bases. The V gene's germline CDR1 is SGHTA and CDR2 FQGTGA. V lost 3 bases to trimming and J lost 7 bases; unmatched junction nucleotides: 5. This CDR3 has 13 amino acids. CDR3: CASSFDRDSEAFF. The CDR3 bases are TGTGCCAGCAGCTTTGACCGGGACAGTGAAGCTTTCTTT.